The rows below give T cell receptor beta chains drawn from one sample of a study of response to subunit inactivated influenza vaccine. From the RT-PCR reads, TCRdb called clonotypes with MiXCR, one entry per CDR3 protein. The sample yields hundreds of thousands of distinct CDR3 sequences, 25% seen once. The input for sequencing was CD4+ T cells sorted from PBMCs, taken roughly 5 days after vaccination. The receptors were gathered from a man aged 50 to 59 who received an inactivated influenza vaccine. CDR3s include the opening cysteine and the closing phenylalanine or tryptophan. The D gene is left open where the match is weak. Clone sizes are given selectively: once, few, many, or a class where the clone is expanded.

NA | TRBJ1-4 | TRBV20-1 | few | TGCAGTGCAACAACAGTGAATGAAAAACTGTTTTTT | CSATTVNEKLFF
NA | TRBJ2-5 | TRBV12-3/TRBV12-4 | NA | TGTGCCAGCACACCCCCCGCCCAGCGGGAGACCCAGTACTTC | CASTPPAQRETQYF
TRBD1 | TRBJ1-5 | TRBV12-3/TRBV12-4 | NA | TGTGCCAGCAGAATGGGGACAGACAATCAGCCCCAGCATTTT | CASRMGTDNQPQHF
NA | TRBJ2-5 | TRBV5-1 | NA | TGCGCCAGCAGCGGGGCCGGGACCCCTCAGGGAAAGACCCAGTACTTC | CASSGAGTPQGKTQYF
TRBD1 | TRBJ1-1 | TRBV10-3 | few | TGTGCCATCAGTGATCGACAGGGGAACACTGAAGCTTTCTTT | CAISDRQGNTEAFF
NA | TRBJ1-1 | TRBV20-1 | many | TGCAGTGCTAGGGGGAACACTGAAGCTTTCTTT | CSARGNTEAFF
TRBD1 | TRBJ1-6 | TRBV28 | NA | TGTGCCAGCAGTCAACCGGGACAGGGGTTTTATAATTCACCCCTCCACTTT | CASSQPGQGFYNSPLHF
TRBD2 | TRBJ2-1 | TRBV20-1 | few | TGCAGTGCTGCCGGGACTAGCGCCTACAATGAGCAGTTCTTC | CSAAGTSAYNEQFF
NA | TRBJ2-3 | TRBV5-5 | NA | TGTGCCAGCAGCTGGGAGACAAGCACAGATACGCAGTATTTT | CASSWETSTDTQYF
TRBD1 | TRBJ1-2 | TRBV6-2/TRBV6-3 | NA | TGTGCCAGCAGGGGGACAGCGGACTACGACTACACCTTC | CASRGTADYDYTF
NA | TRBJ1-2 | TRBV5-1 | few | TGCGCCAGCAGGCTCCCCTCGGGGGGAATGGGTGGCTACACCTTC | CASRLPSGGMGGYTF
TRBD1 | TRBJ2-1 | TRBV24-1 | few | TGTGCCACCGGGACAGGGGCCCTATACAATGAGCAGTTCTTC | CATGTGALYNEQFF
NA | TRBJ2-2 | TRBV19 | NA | TGTGCCAGTAGTATTGAGGCAGACACCGGGGAGCTGTTTTTT | CASSIEADTGELFF
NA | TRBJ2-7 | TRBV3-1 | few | TGTGCCAGCAGCCAAATCCGGGGTCGGGACGAGCAGTACTTC | CASSQIRGRDEQYF
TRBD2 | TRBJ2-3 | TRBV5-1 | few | TGCGCCAGCAGCTCTACCGGGACTAGCGCCACAGATACGCAGTATTTT | CASSSTGTSATDTQYF
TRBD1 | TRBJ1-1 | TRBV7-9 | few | TGTGCCAGCAGCGTAACCGGGACAGGGGGCACTGAAGCTTTCTTT | CASSVTGTGGTEAFF
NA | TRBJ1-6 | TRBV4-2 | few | TGTGCCAGCAGCCAAGCTCAATCACCCCTCCACTTT | CASSQAQSPLHF
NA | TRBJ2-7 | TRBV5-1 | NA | TGCGCCAGCAGCTTTGCGGGGCGCTCTAGCCCTGAGCAGTACTTC | CASSFAGRSSPEQYF
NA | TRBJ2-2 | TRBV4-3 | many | TGCGCCAGCAGCCTAGGGATAAGGAACACCGGGGAGCTGTTTTTT | CASSLGIRNTGELFF
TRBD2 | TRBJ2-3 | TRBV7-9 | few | TGTGCCAGCAGCGGACGGCCGGGACTAGGAAACACAGATACGCAGTATTTT | CASSGRPGLGNTDTQYF
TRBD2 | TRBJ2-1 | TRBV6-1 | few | TGTGCCAGCGAATCCACCGCGGGAGTGAATGAGCAGTTCTTC | CASESTAGVNEQFF
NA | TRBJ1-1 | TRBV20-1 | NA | TGCAGTGCTAGAGATCGGGCGGTTAAGTCTTCGGGGACTGAAGCTTTCTTT | CSARDRAVKSSGTEAFF
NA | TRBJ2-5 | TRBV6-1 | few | TGTGCCAGCAGCAAACAGGGTGGGCGAGAGACCCAGTACTTC | CASSKQGGRETQYF
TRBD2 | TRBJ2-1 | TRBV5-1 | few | TGCGCCAGCGTTATAGCTAGCGGGAGCAATGAGCAGTTCTTC | CASVIASGSNEQFF
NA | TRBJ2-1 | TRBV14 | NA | TGTGCCAGCAGCCAAGAACTTTTCTACAATGAGCAGTTCTTC | CASSQELFYNEQFF
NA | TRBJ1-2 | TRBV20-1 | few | TGCAGTGCTAGATCCAGGGTGGGGGCCTATGGCTACACCTTC | CSARSRVGAYGYTF
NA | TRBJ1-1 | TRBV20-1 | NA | TGCAGTGCTCCCGCGGGGGCGTCGAACACTGAAGCTTTCTTT | CSAPAGASNTEAFF
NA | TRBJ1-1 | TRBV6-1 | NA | TGTGCCAGCAGACGGGGCCTACTGGAAACTGAAGCTTTCTTT | CASRRGLLETEAFF
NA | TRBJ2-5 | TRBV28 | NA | TGTGCCTCCGGACAGCCCCCTGAGGCCCAGTACTTC | CASGQPPEAQYF
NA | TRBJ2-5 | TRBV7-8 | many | TGTGCCAGCAGCCCAGGACCGTACCAAGAGACCCAGTACTTC | CASSPGPYQETQYF
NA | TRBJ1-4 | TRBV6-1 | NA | TGTGCCAGCTTCACGGGGTGGACTAATGAAAAACTGTTTTTT | CASFTGWTNEKLFF
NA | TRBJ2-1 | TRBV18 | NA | TGTGCCAGCTCAGTATCGACGGATAGCTCCTACAATGAGCAGTTCTTC | CASSVSTDSSYNEQFF
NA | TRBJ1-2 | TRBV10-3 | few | TGTGCCATCAGTGATTCGGGGGCTGCCGGCTATGGCTACACCTTC | CAISDSGAAGYGYTF
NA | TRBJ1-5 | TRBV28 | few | TGTGCCAGCAGTTCTTGGGGAAGAGGTAGCAATCAGCCCCAGCATTTT | CASSSWGRGSNQPQHF